Below are 19 T cell receptor beta chains sequenced from a single sample in a study of blood T cell repertoires in COVID-19. Repertoires were generated with immunoSEQ multiplex PCR, while TCRdb's copy carries only in-frame clones and drops some. The sample shows 99,000 or so clones, 81% of them seen only once. The source material was peripheral blood. The receptor source for this set is a man older than 75 with acute or convalescent COVID-19.

This clone occurred once. The CDR3 sequence: CASSYSPQGRNEKLFF. The CDR3 DNA reads as TGTGCCAGCAGTTACTCACCCCAGGGGCGAAATGAAAAACTGTTTTTT. The chain employs TRBV6-5 and TRBJ1-4; the D gene is possibly TRBD1 (6 bases). V gave up 0 bases and J gave up 5 bases, with 13 bases separating them. From germline, CDR1 is MNHEY and CDR2 SVGAGI. The CDR3 has 16 residues.

J is TRBJ1-3 and V is TRBV7-9; D is ambiguous. V was clipped by 2 bases and J by 0 bases, with 8 bases between them. Germline V gives CDR1 SEHNR, CDR2 FQNEAQ (reference sequence). The CDR3 contains 15 residues. Here the CDR3 reads CASSLLRNSGNTIYF. For the CDR3, the DNA is TGTGCCAGCAGCTTATTGCGCAACTCTGGAAACACCATATATTTT.

The rearrangement links TRBV18 to TRBJ2-3; a possible D gene is TRBD1 (5 bases). Between the trimmed V and J ends, which lost 3 bases and 6 bases, there was a span of 13 bases. Germline-derived CDR1 and CDR2 are KGHSH and LQKENI. CDR3 size: 14 residues. The CDR3 DNA reads as TGTGCCAGCTCACCTGAAGGGGCGCCCGATACGCAGTATTTT. Translation gives CASSPEGAPDTQYF.

This chain joins TRBV6-5 and TRBJ1-1; 7 bases line up with TRBD1. Unmatched junction bases numbered 3, after V lost 8 bases and J lost 3 bases. Germline V gene lookup returns CDR1 MNHEY and CDR2 SVGAGI. The CDR3 totals 12 residues. DNA of the CDR3: TGTGCCAGCCGGGACAGCCACACTGAAGCTTTCTTT. As protein: CASRDSHTEAFF.

The V and J genes are TRBV5-1 and TRBJ1-4, with 9 bases lining up with TRBD1. Germline loops: CDR1 SGHRS, CDR2 YFSETQ. Trimming took 0 bases from V and 7 from J; bases not matched to a gene: 10. CDR3 size: 17 residues. The chain's CDR3 is CASSLGETGTGFEKLFF. In DNA, the CDR3 is TGCGCCAGCAGCTTGGGGGAAACCGGGACAGGGTTTGAAAAACTGTTTTTT.

The gene calls are TRBV7-8 and TRBJ1-1; maybe TRBD1 (6 bases). CDR1 is SGHVS and CDR2 is FQNEAQ in the germline V gene. Trimming stripped 1 base from V and 0 bases from J, with 15 bases between. The length of the CDR3 is 17 residues. CDR3 sequence: CASSLVTGTLMNTEAFF. Here the CDR3 DNA reads TGTGCCAGCAGCTTAGTCACCGGGACACTCATGAACACTGAAGCTTTCTTT. Variable domain in full (rest from reference TRBV7-8 and TRBJ1-1): GAGVSQSPRYKVAKRGQDVALRCDPISGHVSLFWYQQALGQGPEFLTYFQNEAQLDKSGLPSDRFFAERPEGSVSTLKIQRTQQEDSAVYLCASSLVTGTLMNTEAFFGQGTRLTVV.

Of note for this clone: Other DNA sequences of this sample code for an identical CDR3. The V and J genes are TRBV2 and TRBJ1-1; unclear D gene. Germline-derived CDR1 and CDR2 are SNHLY and FYNNEI. There are 13 residues in the CDR3. V shed 4 bases and J shed 0 bases, with 6 bases lying between them. The CDR3 here is CASSGGVNTEAFF. The CDR3, as DNA: TGTGCCAGCAGTGGAGGAGTGAACACTGAAGCTTTCTTT.

The V and J genes are TRBV2 and TRBJ1-2; TRBD1 matches at 9 bases. The CDR3 runs 14 residues. V gave up 6 bases and J gave up 3 bases; unmatched junction bases: 5. The V gene's germline CDR1 is SNHLY and CDR2 FYNNEI. The CDR3 DNA is TGTGCCAGCAGAGACAGGGGGGGCTACTATGGCTACACCTTC. As protein: CASRDRGGYYGYTF.

This sequence joins TRBV7-2 and TRBJ1-5; D is possibly TRBD1 (5 bases). V gave up 1 base and J gave up 7 bases, with 11 bases separating them. The germline CDR1 and CDR2 sequences are SGHTA and FQGNSA. CDR3 length: 14 amino acids. CDR3 region: CASSLGGVRQPQHF. CDR3 DNA sequence: TGTGCCAGCAGCTTAGGGGGGGTGAGACAGCCCCAGCATTTT.

The CDR3 reads CASSQRGASTDTQYF. The CDR3 DNA reads TGCGCCAGCAGCCAACGGGGGGCTAGCACAGATACGCAGTATTTT. The chain employs TRBV4-3 and TRBJ2-3; D is perhaps TRBD2 (7 bases). Germline V CDR1 and CDR2: LGHNA, YSLEER. V gave up 2 bases and J gave up 0 bases, with 9 bases separating them. The CDR3 totals 15 residues.

The count of this clone is one. This chain connects TRBV5-1 to TRBJ2-7; the D gene is possibly TRBD2 (6 bases). CDR3 length: 16 residues. The germline V and J ends were trimmed by 0 bases and 8 bases, with 21 bases remaining between them. Germline V gene data show CDR1 as SGHRS and CDR2 as YFSETQ. The DNA for the CDR3 is TGCGCCAGCAGCTTGGCGAGTGTGACTAGAAGCCTTCAGCAGTACTTC. This translates into CASSLASVTRSLQQYF.

This clone was seen a few times. The chain links TRBV19 to TRBJ1-4, with D tentatively TRBD1 (5 bases). Germline CDR1 is LNHDA and CDR2 is SQIVND (reference sequence). Trimming stripped 5 bases from V and 10 bases from J, with 23 bases between. The CDR3 length is 16 residues. CDR3 protein: CASSPGGGTFSGKLFF. The CDR3 DNA follows: TGTGCCAGTAGTCCCGGAGGTGGGACCTTTAGCGGAAAACTGTTTTTT. Combining the CDR3 with reference TRBV19 and TRBJ1-4 gives the whole variable domain DGGITQSPKYLFRKEGQNVTLSCEQNLNHDAMYWYRQDPGQGLRLIYYSQIVNDFQKGDIAEGYSVSREKKESFPLTVTSAQKNPTAFYLCASSPGGGTFSGKLFFGSGTQLSVL.

Relative to its sample, this clone is medium-sized. V gene TRBV7-9 combines with J gene TRBJ1-2; unclear D gene. CDR1 and CDR2 (germline): SEHNR, FQNEAQ (reference sequence). The CDR3 has 14 residues. Trimming took 7 bases from V and 3 from J, leaving 15 bases between them. The CDR3 here is CASTLSGGDYGYTF. In nucleotides, the CDR3 is TGTGCCAGCACCCTCTCGGGCGGGGACTATGGCTACACCTTC.

The chain has TRBV5-4 and TRBJ2-1; 10 nucleotides line up with TRBD1. V gave up 2 bases and J gave up 4 bases; unmatched junction bases: 3. CDR3 length equals 15 residues. Germline-derived CDR1 and CDR2 are SGHNT and YYREEE (reference sequence). CDR3: CASSFRQGAYNEQFF. The CDR3 DNA reads TGTGCCAGCAGCTTTCGACAGGGGGCTTACAATGAGCAGTTCTTC.

V is TRBV6-1 and J is TRBJ1-5; perhaps TRBD1 as D (6 bases). V was trimmed by 2 bases and J by 0 bases, leaving 17 bases between them. CDR3 length: 18 amino acids. Germline V gives CDR1 MNHNS, CDR2 SASEGT. The chain's CDR3 is CASSELGTGRYSNQPQHF. Here the CDR3 DNA reads TGTGCCAGCAGTGAATTGGGTACAGGGCGGTATAGCAATCAGCCCCAGCATTTT.

This rearrangement joins TRBV28 to TRBJ2-7, with D possibly matching TRBD2 (5 bases). Germline CDR1 is MDHEN and CDR2 is SYDVKM. The V and J ends lost 6 bases and 5 bases respectively, with 8 bases between them. The CDR3 spans 11 residues. The CDR3 loop is CASRTGNEQYF. The CDR3 DNA is TGTGCCAGCAGAACCGGGAACGAGCAGTACTTC.

V and J are TRBV27 and TRBJ2-7, with 10 bases identical to TRBD2. The CDR3 is made up of 15 amino acids. Germline assignment: CDR1 MNHEY and CDR2 SMNVEV (reference sequence). Losses at the gene ends were 4 bases for V and 2 bases for J; bases not matched to a gene: 5. CDR3 loop: CASSSRAGGPYEQYF. CDR3 DNA sequence: TGTGCCAGCAGTTCCCGAGCGGGAGGGCCCTACGAGCAGTACTTC.

The J gene is TRBJ2-4, the V gene TRBV29-1; 8 bases align to TRBD1. V lost 4 bases to trimming and J lost 8 bases; unmatched junction nucleotides: 7. The CDR3 length is 13 residues. CDR1 is SQVTM and CDR2 is ANQGSEA in the germline V gene. In DNA form, the CDR3 reads TGCAGCGTTGCCCGGACAGGGAGAGACATTCAGTACTTC. Its protein product is CSVARTGRDIQYF.

J is TRBJ1-6 and V is TRBV19; TRBD1 might be the D (6 bases). The CDR3 is made up of 16 amino acids. Germline values: CDR1 LNHDA, CDR2 SQIVND (reference sequence). Trimming pared 3 bases from V and 4 bases from J, leaving 13 bases between. DNA of the CDR3: TGTGCCAGTAGTATGCGCGCAGGGGCTTATAATTCACCCCTCCACTTT. Its translation: CASSMRAGAYNSPLHF.